This T cell receptor beta chain was recovered during a study of shared clonotypes between healthy human individuals (dated by TCRdb to the early 2020s). At the level of the whole study: Two women and three men aged 18 to 49 years were included in the cohort. Per donor, leukapheresis produced somewhere between about 0.94 and 9 billion PBMCs. For each donor, CD4 naive and CD4 memory were each given three plates, CD8 naive was given two plates, and CD8 memory was given one plate. To estimate repertoire size and how much clonotypes are shared between individuals, the study performed deep sequencing of blood TCR repertoires from 4 to 6 healthy adults. To increase sequencing depth and limit assay-specific biases, different laboratories used diverse techniques to prepare libraries and sequence TCR repertoires. What the research found in general, with its limitations: Pairwise subsampling led to the expectation that sequencing depth would affect the degree of clonotype sharing among donors. Because the study included only a small number of donors, the genetic and exposure-history diversity represented was limited. Even with the large sequencing depth, rarefaction of the sorted-subset datasets indicated that sequencing was incomplete. Sampling was restricted to blood, and TCR repertoires in tissues likely differ from the TCR repertoires found in blood. Roughly 5% of naive CD4, around 3.6% of naive CD8, roughly 2.4% of memory CD4, and around 0.4% of memory CD8 clonotypes were shared across a few donors. Clonotypes shared by all four sorted-subset donors showed higher generation probabilities than non-shared clonotypes. Naive subsets generally had larger estimated clonotype richness than memory subsets did.

CD8 naive samples consisted of CD45RO-negative cells that were positively selected for CCR7, yielding a CD45RA+CCR7+ population without TemRA cells. The donors were healthy, HIV-negative adults with no recently reported acute infections or vaccinations. Every donor was a Caucasian adult living in Nashville, Tennessee, USA. After blood collection by leukapheresis, PBMCs were isolated using Ficoll-Histopaque density gradient centrifugation and then cryopreserved in the vapor phase of liquid nitrogen. Purity and quantity of every magnetically sorted T cell population were checked by analytical flow cytometry. Genomic DNA was isolated from each sorted fraction and quantified by UV absorbance on a Nanodrop 2000c. From V the trimming removes 3 bases and from J it removes 7 bases, while the gene matches leave 4 bases of the junction unaccounted for. Taken from cysteine to phenylalanine, the CDR3 has 14 residues. Of the read, only the CDR3 DNA is kept; its 42 bases are in frame from base 1. Via the germline V gene (reference sequence), CDR1 is LNHDA and CDR2 SQIVND.

Using the deep immunoSEQ assay, TCR CDR3 regions were amplified from genomic DNA by multiplex PCR. Extracted genomic DNA from each cell subset was spread evenly across all wells of several immunoSEQ 96-well plates, with each plate serving as a replicate. For sorted subsets, each replicate PCR was loaded with around 200 ng genomic DNA, equivalent to 25,000 to 30,000 T cell genomes. Purified libraries were measured with a Qubit 3.0 fluorometer, size-checked on a Bioanalyzer 2100, and measured again with the KAPA Library Quantification kit. Each immunoSEQ 96-well plate was sequenced on its own single-read 150-cycle Illumina NextSeq 550 flow cell. The source study handled its data this way. The immunoSEQ output contained only junctional sequences without quality scores, so filtering could not match that applied to full-length reads. Sequences were annotated with PyIR, a Python wrapper for IgBLAST v1.9, using IMGT germline references to assign V/J genes and CDR3. Reads were filtered out if the reads had weak V/J assignments (E-value above 1e-6), no CDR3, stop codons, out-of-frame junctions, or ambiguous translated residues. A V3J clonotype was defined by an identical inferred V gene, J gene, and CDR3 amino acid sequence. The percentage overlap between two repertoires was calculated by dividing the number of shared unique clonotypes by the size of the smaller repertoire. Repertoire richness was assessed with RTK rarefaction, the Chao1 estimator, and Recon v2.1 estimates of unobserved clonotypes. OLGA was used to compute generation probabilities for all TCRbeta clonotypes that the gDNA method yielded from a few donors. This is the immuneACCESS table as TCRdb keeps it, with only in-frame sequences that have V and J called. A part of the clones is gone; compared with another copy, unresolved V genes explain less than half, and the rest is unexplained. V and J calls and clone size are copied from that table; D and trimming were computed from the DNA. For this sample the table gives 630,000 or so clones, of which roughly 98% were detected only once. Approximately 0.33% of the sample is in the top ten clones.

Worth noting for this clone: The target of this receptor is not known. No base-level quality is on record; no much larger clone is a single base apart.

The sequenced sample consisted of naive CD8+ T cells sorted from blood. The sample's cell subset or site label, in plain terms: CD45RA+CCR7+. Recombination connected TRBV19 to TRBJ2-1; a stretch of 9 junction bases matches TRBD2. This receptor was obtained from a man aged 25 to 45 in good health. The CDR3 region: CASSMMAGGNEQFF. The bases read TGTGCCAGTAGTATGATGGCGGGAGGGAATGAGCAGTTCTTC.